This paragraph reports one T cell receptor beta chain. What it binds is unknown. This record belongs to a study of shared clonotypes between healthy human individuals. Negatively enriched CD4+ T cells were divided by CD45RA into naive and memory. The length of the CDR3 is 14 residues. V lost 6 bases and J lost 4; bases outside the gene matches: 5. The V gene's germline CDR1 is MGHDK and CDR2 SYGVNS. The study ran the assay at deep level. Generated by immunoSEQ multiplex PCR, the TCRdb table keeps only in-frame clones and is missing some. In the table there are about 1.1 million clones, approximately 80% of which are singletons. Study-level points and caveats: The study found 4.5% to 5% of naive CD4 clonotypes shared across several donors.

Sequencing was done on a sample of memory CD4+ T cells from PBMCs. Specified subset: CD45RA-negative fraction. The source of this sequence is a man between 18 and 35 years old in good health. Some clones in this sample may be carry-over from other donors' samples. This chain uses TRBV25-1 with TRBJ2-2, with 7 bases matching TRBD1. The CDR3 spells CASSWDRITGELFF. The CDR3 nucleotides are TGTGCCAGCAGCTGGGACAGAATCACCGGGGAGCTGTTTTTT. Together with reference TRBV25-1 and TRBJ2-2, the CDR3 gives the full variable domain: EADIYQTPRYLVIGTGKKITLECSQTMGHDKMYWYQQDPGMELHLIHYSYGVNSTEKGDLSSESTVSRIRTEHFPLTLESARPSHTSQYLCASSWDRITGELFFGEGSRLTVL.